The entry below describes one T cell receptor beta chain. In the study's own analysis: From reference gene primer amplification, estimates of nucleated cell counts were derived. Method: immunoSEQ multiplex PCR; TCRdb's copy keeps in-frame clones and lacks some. That table is the source of V, J and clone size, and D and trimming were worked out from the DNA. The sample lists some 220,000 clones, approximately 83% occurring once. This CDR3 is built from 18 residues. This entry comes from a study of blood T cell repertoires in COVID-19. Material for sequencing was PBMCs or T cells enriched from blood (not recorded which). This sequence originates from a woman aged 35 to 49 with acute COVID-19. This chain uses TRBV21-1 with TRBJ2-3; the table's D call TRBD1 went unverified against the DNA. TRBV21-1 corresponds to a pseudogene. For the CDR3, the DNA is TGTGCCAGCAGCAAAAAGGGAAACAGGGACAGAAACACAGATACGCAGTATTTT. It codes for CASSKKGNRDRNTDTQYF.